This T cell receptor (beta chain) appears in the sequencing data of a study of preoperative IRX-2 immunotherapy in early breast cancer. Per germline, CDR1 KGHSH and CDR2 LQKENI. The V segment lost 3 bases and the J segment 3 bases; nucleotides outside the gene matches: 8. The CDR3 is 16 residues long. Treatment: preoperative locoregional IRX-2 cytokine immunotherapy. Samples came from a phase Ib trial of preoperative locoregional IRX-2 cytokine immunotherapy. Measured with immunoSEQ multiplex PCR; TCRdb has only the in-frame clones, and not every one. The sample shows roughly 93,000 clones, about nine tenths of them seen only once.

The sequenced sample was tumor tissue, obtained after IRX-2 immunotherapy. The chain couples TRBV18 to TRBJ1-2, with 9 bases matching TRBD1. The sequence came from a human donor with breast cancer. CDR3 coding DNA: TGTGCCAGCTCACCGTATGACAGGGGGGGAGACTATGGCTACACCTTC. Encoded protein: CASSPYDRGGDYGYTF.